The clone carrying this T cell receptor (beta chain) was picked up one time. The antigen remains unidentified. This sample is part of a study of brain metastases from non-small cell lung cancer. Overall study findings and caveats: In about 60% of brain metastases, T-cell clones were expanded compared with matched primary tumors. Paired brain metastases and primary tumors largely shared TCR repertoires. Brain metastases had lower T-cell infiltration than primary tumors.

J lost 3 bases, V lost 3 bases, and 4 bases had no gene match. The CDR3 extends over 15 amino acids. Looked up from germline, CDR1 is SGDLS and CDR2 is YYNGEE. The table came from immunoSEQ multiplex PCR; TCRdb's copy has only in-frame clones and leaves some out. The data show 950 to 1,500 clones, with 75% to 90% seen just once and approximately 10% held by the top ten. The J gene is TRBJ2-7, the V gene TRBV9, with 12 nucleotides matching TRBD2. Sequenced: tissue from a brain metastasis. The origin of this receptor is a donor at least 40 years old with non-small cell lung cancer. CDR3 in amino acids: CASSEGTSGFYEQYF. As DNA, the CDR3 is TGTGCCAGCAGCGAGGGGACTAGCGGGTTCTACGAGCAGTACTTC.